A single sample is the source of the 12 T cell receptor beta chains below, sequenced in a study of cytomegalovirus exposure and HLA in healthy donors. Amplification used 60 Vbeta primers and 13 Jbeta primers. Profiling relied on immunoSEQ multiplex PCR, and the TCRdb table lists in-frame clones only, not all of them. The sample lists about 55,000 clones, 80% to 85% occurring once. The source material was PBMCs. The receptors were gathered from a man younger than 40 in good health and CMV-seronegative.

The CDR3 sequence: CASGLTSGRAYEQYF. DNA for the CDR3: TGTGCCAGCGGACTTACTAGCGGGAGGGCCTACGAGCAGTACTTC. The V call is TRBV2, the J call TRBJ2-7; TRBD2 aligns across 13 bases. There are 15 residues in the CDR3. Losses at the gene ends were 8 bases for V and 2 bases for J; bases not matched to a gene: 6. The germline CDR1 and CDR2 sequences are SNHLY and FYNNEI.

The chain joins TRBV5-4 to TRBJ1-2; 7 nucleotides agree with TRBD1. The CDR3 is 17 amino acids. In germline, CDR1 is SGHNT, CDR2 YYREEE (reference sequence). The V and J ends lost 4 bases and 5 bases, in that order; junction bases with no gene match: 17. The CDR3: CASSMPGQPSFLYGYTF. As DNA, the CDR3 is TGTGCCAGCAGCATGCCGGGACAGCCCAGCTTTCTTTATGGCTACACCTTC.

The chain carries TRBV7-3 and TRBJ2-1, with 14 bases matching TRBD2. The CDR3 runs to 17 residues. Germline V lookup: CDR1 SGHTA, CDR2 FQGTGA. The junction had 3 bases not matched to a gene; V was cut back by 5 bases and J by 0 bases. The CDR3 nucleotides read TGTGCCAGCAGCCTAGGGACTAGCGGGAGCTCCTACAATGAGCAGTTCTTC. Protein product: CASSLGTSGSSYNEQFF. The full variable domain, its missing parts supplied by reference TRBV7-3 and TRBJ2-1, is GAGVSQTPSNKVTEKGKYVELRCDPISGHTALYWYRQSLGQGPEFLIYFQGTGAADDSGLPNDRFFAVRPEGSVSTLKIQRTERGDSAVYLCASSLGTSGSSYNEQFFGPGTRLTVL.

The CDR3 is CASSPRGVGGYTF. Written as DNA, the CDR3 is TGTGCCAGCTCCCCGCGGGGGGTGGGTGGCTACACCTTC. The chain recombines TRBV27 with TRBJ1-2; the D gene is possibly TRBD1 (5 bases). Between the trimmed V and J ends, which lost 8 bases and 7 bases, there was a span of 17 bases. Germline CDR1 reads MNHEY; CDR2 reads SMNVEV (reference sequence). The CDR3 runs to 13 residues.

This clone was seen a few times. The chain combines TRBV2 with TRBJ1-2; TRBD1 is a possible D gene (6 bases). V was clipped by 4 bases and J by 0 bases, with 12 bases between them. The CDR3 is 15 amino acids. CDR1 and CDR2 (germline): SNHLY, FYNNEI. Written as DNA, the CDR3 is TGTGCCAGCAGTGGGGTCAAGGGGGCTAACTATGGCTACACCTTC. Protein: CASSGVKGANYGYTF.

V gene TRBV30 combines with J gene TRBJ2-7, with 11 bases fitting TRBD1. After removal of 4 bases from V and 7 bases from J, the junction contained 12 bases not matched to a gene. CDR1 GTSNPN and CDR2 SVGIG come from the germline V gene (reference sequence). CDR3 size: 15 residues. The CDR3 DNA is TGTGCCTGGATTATCCCTGGGACAGGGGGTAGAGAGCAGTACTTC. Translation gives CAWIIPGTGGREQYF. Variable domain in full (rest from reference TRBV30 and TRBJ2-7): SQTIHQWPATLVQPVGSPLSLECTVEGTSNPNLYWYRQAAGRGLQLLFYSVGIGQISSEVPQNLSASRPQDRQFILSSKKLLLSDSGFYLCAWIIPGTGGREQYFGPGTRLTVT.

The chain links TRBV2 to TRBJ2-2; D gene ambiguous. Per germline, CDR1 SNHLY and CDR2 FYNNEI. The CDR3 extends over 13 amino acids. Trimming removed 4 bases at V and 3 bases at J, with 6 bases between. Here the CDR3 DNA reads TGTGCCAGCAGTGGGGCCTACACCGGGGAGCTGTTTTTT. The encoded protein is CASSGAYTGELFF.

The chain combines TRBV5-5 with TRBJ2-3, with 10 bases aligning to TRBD2. CDR1 is SGHKS and CDR2 is YYEKEE in the germline V gene (reference sequence). Germline trimming cut 0 bases from V and 5 bases from J; bases unmatched to any gene: 3. The CDR3 length is 15 residues. The CDR3 here is CASSLGAGGRDTQYF. DNA for the CDR3: TGTGCCAGCAGCTTGGGAGCGGGGGGGCGAGATACGCAGTATTTT.

The rearrangement joins TRBV7-2 to TRBJ2-7; D possibly corresponds to TRBD1 (5 bases). V lost 1 base and J 3 bases, leaving 10 bases between the germline ends. CDR3 length: 14 amino acids. The germline CDR1 and CDR2 sequences are SGHTA and FQGNSA. The CDR3 loop is CASSLDLDNYEQYF. Written as DNA, the CDR3 is TGTGCCAGCAGCTTAGACTTGGACAACTACGAGCAGTACTTC.

This clone came up a few times. The gene calls are TRBV5-1 and TRBJ1-6; TRBD1 agrees at 8 bases. The CDR3 runs to 14 residues. With 4 bases clipped from V and 7 bases from J, the junction kept 4 bases outside the gene matches. Per the germline V gene, CDR1 is SGHRS and CDR2 is YFSETQ. CDR3 DNA sequence: TGCGCCAGCAGCCCGGGACAGGAAAATTCACCCCTCCACTTT. This sequence encodes CASSPGQENSPLHF. The full variable domain, rest sourced from reference TRBV5-1 and TRBJ1-6, is KAGVTQTPRYLIKTRGQQVTLSCSPISGHRSVSWYQQTPGQGLQFLFEYFSETQRNKGNFPGRFSGRQFSNSRSEMNVSTLELGDSALYLCASSPGQENSPLHFGNGTRLTVT.

J is TRBJ2-1 and V is TRBV7-9, with TRBD2 matching over 12 bases. V was clipped by 0 bases and J by 8 bases; unmatched bases: 11. Per germline, CDR1 SEHNR and CDR2 FQNEAQ (reference sequence). The length of the CDR3 is 18 residues. The CDR3, as DNA: TGTGCCAGCAGCTTAGCGTTGGCTAGCGGGAGGGCGGGCTATGAGCAGTTCTTC. It translates to CASSLALASGRAGYEQFF.

V is TRBV10-3 and J is TRBJ1-4, with D unresolved. V lost 10 bases and J 3 bases, leaving 12 bases between the germline ends. Germline CDR1 ENHRY, CDR2 SYGVKD. The CDR3 consists of 13 residues. DNA for the CDR3: TGTGCCACCTCCCGGGTCGCTAATGAAAAACTGTTTTTT. Protein product: CATSRVANEKLFF.